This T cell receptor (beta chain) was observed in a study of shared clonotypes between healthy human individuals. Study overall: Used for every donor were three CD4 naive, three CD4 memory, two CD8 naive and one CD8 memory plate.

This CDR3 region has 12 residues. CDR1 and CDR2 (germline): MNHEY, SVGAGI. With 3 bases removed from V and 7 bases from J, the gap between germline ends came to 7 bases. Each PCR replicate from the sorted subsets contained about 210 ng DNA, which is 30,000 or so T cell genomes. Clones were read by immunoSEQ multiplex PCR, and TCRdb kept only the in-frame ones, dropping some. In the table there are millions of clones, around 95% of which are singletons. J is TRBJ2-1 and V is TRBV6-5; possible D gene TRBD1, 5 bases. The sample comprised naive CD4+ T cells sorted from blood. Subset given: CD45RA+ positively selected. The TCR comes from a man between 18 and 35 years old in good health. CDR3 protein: CASSYRGNEQFF. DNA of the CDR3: TGTGCCAGCAGTTATAGGGGTAATGAGCAGTTCTTC.